This T cell receptor beta chain was identified during a study of cytomegalovirus exposure and HLA in healthy donors. PCR employed 60 Vbeta and 13 Jbeta primers. Only in-frame clones appear in the TCRdb table, and some are missing; sequencing was by immunoSEQ multiplex PCR. Of 250,000 to 350,000 clones detected, approximately 90% appear once; the ten largest clones hold roughly 2%. Sequencing was carried out using PBMCs. The source is a woman aged 18-29 years in good health and CMV-seronegative.

The DNA for the CDR3 is TGTGCCAGTAGTGCGGGACAGGGCGGCTATGGCTACACCTTC. Its translation: CASSAGQGGYGYTF. The chain links TRBV19 to TRBJ1-2, with 9 bases aligning to TRBD1. J lost 4 bases, V lost 5 bases, and 5 bases had no gene match. Germline V gene data show CDR1 as LNHDA and CDR2 as SQIVND (reference sequence). The length of the CDR3 is 14 residues. The variable domain in full, with the rest retrieved from reference TRBV19 and TRBJ1-2, is DGGITQSPKYLFRKEGQNVTLSCEQNLNHDAMYWYRQDPGQGLRLIYYSQIVNDFQKGDIAEGYSVSREKKESFPLTVTSAQKNPTAFYLCASSAGQGGYGYTFGSGTRLTVV.